These 3 T cell receptor beta chains came from one sample sequenced in a study of spatial heterogeneity in lung cancer. Via MiXCR, TCRdb re-called the 5' RACE reads, giving one row per CDR3 protein. The sample lists about 1,900 distinct CDR3 sequences; roughly a quarter were seen once. Noted time point: sample taken at primary tumor resection. Sequenced here: normal lung tissue next to the tumor, sampled at surgery. The receptor source for this set is a male donor with early-stage non-small cell lung cancer.

The chain has TRBV7-2 and TRBJ1-2, with D tentatively TRBD1 (6 bases). V was cut by 1 base and J by 8 bases, with 14 bases left in between. The length of the CDR3 is 14 residues. Germline CDR1 reads SGHTA; CDR2 reads FQGNSA. CDR3 bases: TGTGCCAGCAGCTTAGTCCGGCCAGGGGACGGCTACACCTTC. This gives the protein CASSLVRPGDGYTF.

This chain joins TRBV10-3 and TRBJ2-1; D gene unclear. V lost 6 bases and J lost 5, with 5 bases in between. This CDR3 comprises 11 residues. From germline, CDR1 is ENHRY and CDR2 SYGVKD. The CDR3 DNA is TGTGCCATCAGGAGGAACAATGAGCAGTTCTTC. Translation: CAIRRNNEQFF.

This clonotype was recorded a few times. The chain is built from TRBV28 and TRBJ2-1, with TRBD2 matching 13 bases. The germline CDR1 and CDR2 sequences are MDHEN and SYDVKM. V shed 5 bases, J shed 5 bases, and the junction held 0 bases outside the gene matches. This CDR3 region has 14 residues. The CDR3 reads CASSGLAGDNEQFF. In DNA, the CDR3 is TGTGCCAGCAGTGGACTAGCGGGAGACAATGAGCAGTTCTTC.